The rows below give T cell receptor beta chains drawn from one sample of a study of blood T cell repertoires in COVID-19. Profiled with immunoSEQ multiplex PCR; TCRdb holds only in-frame clones, not every one. The table shows fewer than 500,000 clones, with 85% to 90% occurring only once. Material for sequencing was PBMCs or T cells enriched from blood (not recorded which). The source is a woman aged 30 to 39 with acute COVID-19. Each CDR3 is given with its conserved first and last residue. D genes are given only for firm matches. Clone size is given for some rows only: seen once, a few or many times, or a class if the clone is expanded.

clone_size: .; cdr3_length: 15; j_call: TRBJ2-2; v_call: TRBV5-1; d_call: TRBD2; cdr3_nt: TGCGCCAGCAGCTTGGTTAGCGGGTACACCGGGGAGCTGTTTTTT; cdr3_aa: CASSLVSGYTGELFF
clone_size: .; cdr3_length: 16; j_call: TRBJ2-4; v_call: TRBV19; d_call: .; cdr3_nt: TGTGCCAGTAGTTTAACAGGGCCACTAGCCAAAAACATTCAGTACTTC; cdr3_aa: CASSLTGPLAKNIQYF
clone_size: .; cdr3_length: 15; j_call: TRBJ2-1; v_call: TRBV18; d_call: .; cdr3_nt: TGTGCCAGCTCACCCCCCGGTCCGACAGTCGGTGAGCAGTTCTTC; cdr3_aa: CASSPPGPTVGEQFF
clone_size: .; cdr3_length: 16; j_call: TRBJ2-3; v_call: TRBV5-1; d_call: TRBD2; cdr3_nt: TGCGCCAGCACCATCCTAGCGGGTCATCTTGGGGATACGCAGTATTTT; cdr3_aa: CASTILAGHLGDTQYF
clone_size: .; cdr3_length: 12; j_call: TRBJ2-4; v_call: TRBV5-6; d_call: TRBD1; cdr3_nt: TGTGCCAGCAGCTACCCGACAGGGAAGGCCCCCTTC; cdr3_aa: CASSYPTGKAPF
clone_size: few; cdr3_length: 16; j_call: TRBJ1-1; v_call: TRBV5-6; d_call: .; cdr3_nt: TGTGCCAGCAGCTTGGAGGGGGTCCTAAGGAACACTGAAGCTTTCTTT; cdr3_aa: CASSLEGVLRNTEAFF
clone_size: .; cdr3_length: 14; j_call: TRBJ1-3; v_call: TRBV11-1; d_call: .; cdr3_nt: TGTGCCAGCAGCTCGACAGGCTCTGGAAACACCATATATTTT; cdr3_aa: CASSSTGSGNTIYF
clone_size: once; cdr3_length: 13; j_call: TRBJ1-2; v_call: TRBV29-1; d_call: .; cdr3_nt: TGCAGCGTTGGGTGGGGGGTCTCGTATGGCTACACCTTC; cdr3_aa: CSVGWGVSYGYTF
clone_size: .; cdr3_length: 15; j_call: TRBJ1-2; v_call: TRBV7-8; d_call: TRBD1; cdr3_nt: TGTGCCAGCAGCTTTCTGTCGGGACAGCTCCATGGCTACACCTTC; cdr3_aa: CASSFLSGQLHGYTF
clone_size: .; cdr3_length: 14; j_call: TRBJ1-2; v_call: TRBV10-1; d_call: .; cdr3_nt: TGCGCCAGCAGCCCCTCAGGGAATCCCTATGGCTACACCTTC; cdr3_aa: CASSPSGNPYGYTF
clone_size: .; cdr3_length: 15; j_call: TRBJ1-1; v_call: TRBV6-4; d_call: .; cdr3_nt: TGTGCCAGCAGTGACTCGAAGACAGGGAACACTGAAGCTTTCTTT; cdr3_aa: CASSDSKTGNTEAFF
clone_size: .; cdr3_length: 13; j_call: TRBJ1-4; v_call: TRBV5-6; d_call: .; cdr3_nt: TGTGCCAGCAGCTTGTGGGGGGATGAAAAACTGTTTTTT; cdr3_aa: CASSLWGDEKLFF
clone_size: few; cdr3_length: 14; j_call: TRBJ1-4; v_call: TRBV18; d_call: TRBD1; cdr3_nt: TGTGCCAGCTCACCCGGGACAGGGAATGAAAAACTGTTTTTT; cdr3_aa: CASSPGTGNEKLFF
clone_size: .; cdr3_length: 13; j_call: TRBJ2-7; v_call: TRBV12-3/TRBV12-4; d_call: .; cdr3_nt: TGTGCCAGCAGTTCCGGACTGAGTCACGAGCAGTACTTC; cdr3_aa: CASSSGLSHEQYF
clone_size: .; cdr3_length: 17; j_call: TRBJ2-1; v_call: TRBV12-5; d_call: .; cdr3_nt: TGTGCTAGTGGTTTGGTCATCAGGGAATTCTCCTACAATGAGCAGTTCTTC; cdr3_aa: CASGLVIREFSYNEQFF
clone_size: once; cdr3_length: 15; j_call: TRBJ1-4; v_call: TRBV7-8; d_call: .; cdr3_nt: TGTGCCAGCAGCTTAGTGGGAGGCCAGAAAGAAAAACTGTTTTTT; cdr3_aa: CASSLVGGQKEKLFF
clone_size: .; cdr3_length: 13; j_call: TRBJ1-2; v_call: TRBV5-1; d_call: TRBD1; cdr3_nt: TGCGCCAGCAGCTCCGGACAGGGCTATGGCTACACCTTC; cdr3_aa: CASSSGQGYGYTF
clone_size: .; cdr3_length: 12; j_call: TRBJ1-2; v_call: TRBV20-1; d_call: .; cdr3_nt: TGCAGTGCTAGTCTACAGGACTATGGCTACACCTTC; cdr3_aa: CSASLQDYGYTF